The clone carrying this TCR beta chain was picked up many times. Its antigen is unknown. Germline V gene lookup returns CDR1 SGHVS and CDR2 FQNEAQ. The CDR3 is 13 amino acids. V was clipped by 5 bases and J by 4 bases, with 9 bases between them. This sample was taken from a study of CD8 T cells in ankylosing spondylitis. Findings and limits, study-wide: In reactive arthritis synovial fluid and blood, some motif variants had been reported before.

Making the TCR beta libraries involved quantitative 5'-RACE with molecular barcodes. Each CDR3 protein is one row after TCRdb ran MiXCR on the 5' RACE reads. The sample records 200,000 to 300,000 distinct CDR3 sequences, over 9.5% being singletons. This clonotype was sampled from a male donor with ankylosing spondylitis or in good health (not recorded which). Sequenced input: blood, either unsorted or a sorted T cell fraction (not recorded which). The rearrangement joins TRBV7-8 to TRBJ1-5, with no clear D. CDR3 region: CASSPDGNQPQHF. The CDR3 coding sequence is TGTGCCAGCAGCCCGGACGGGAATCAGCCCCAGCATTTT.